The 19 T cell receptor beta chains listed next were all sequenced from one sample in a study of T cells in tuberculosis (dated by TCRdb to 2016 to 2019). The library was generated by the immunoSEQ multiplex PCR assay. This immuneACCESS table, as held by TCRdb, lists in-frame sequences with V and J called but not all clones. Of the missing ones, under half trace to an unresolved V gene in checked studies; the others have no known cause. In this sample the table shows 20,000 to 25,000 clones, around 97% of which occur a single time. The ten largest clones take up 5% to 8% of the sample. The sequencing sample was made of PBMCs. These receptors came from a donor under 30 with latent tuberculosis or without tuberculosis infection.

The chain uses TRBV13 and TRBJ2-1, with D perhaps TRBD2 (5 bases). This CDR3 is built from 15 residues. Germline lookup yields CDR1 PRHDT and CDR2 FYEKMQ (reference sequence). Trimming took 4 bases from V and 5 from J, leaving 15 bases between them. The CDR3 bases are TGTGCCAGCAGCTCTAAACCGGGATCCCACAATGAGCAGTTCTTC. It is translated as CASSSKPGSHNEQFF.

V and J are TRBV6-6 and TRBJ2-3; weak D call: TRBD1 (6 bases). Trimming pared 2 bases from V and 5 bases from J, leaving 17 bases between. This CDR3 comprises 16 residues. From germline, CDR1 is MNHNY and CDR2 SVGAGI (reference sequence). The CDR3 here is CASSYPGHILEDTQYF. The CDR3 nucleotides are TGTGCCAGCAGTTACCCGGGACACATCCTTGAAGATACGCAGTATTTT.

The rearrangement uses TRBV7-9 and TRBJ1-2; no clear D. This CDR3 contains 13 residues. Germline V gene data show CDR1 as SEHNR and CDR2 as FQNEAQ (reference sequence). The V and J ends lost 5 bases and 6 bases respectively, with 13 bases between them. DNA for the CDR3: TGTGCCAGCAGCCCCCCTAGCGGAAATGGCTACACCTTC. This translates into CASSPPSGNGYTF.

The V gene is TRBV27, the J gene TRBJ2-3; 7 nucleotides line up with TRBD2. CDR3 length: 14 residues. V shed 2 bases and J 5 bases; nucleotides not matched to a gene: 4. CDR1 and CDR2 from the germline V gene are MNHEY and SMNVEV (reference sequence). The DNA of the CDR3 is TGTGCCAGCAGTTTAGGGGGGGGTGGAGATACGCAGTATTTT. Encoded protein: CASSLGGGGDTQYF.

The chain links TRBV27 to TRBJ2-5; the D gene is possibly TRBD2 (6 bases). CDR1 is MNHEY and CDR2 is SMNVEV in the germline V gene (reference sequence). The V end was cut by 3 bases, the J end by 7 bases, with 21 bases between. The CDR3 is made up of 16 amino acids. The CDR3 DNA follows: TGTGCCAGCAGTTTCTGGGCTTCGGGCGGGGCTGCGACCCAGTACTTC. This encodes CASSFWASGGAATQYF.

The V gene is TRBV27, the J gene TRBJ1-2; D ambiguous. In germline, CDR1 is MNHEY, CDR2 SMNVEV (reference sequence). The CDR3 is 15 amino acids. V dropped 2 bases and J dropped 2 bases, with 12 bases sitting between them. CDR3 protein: CASSLQGPGNYGYTF. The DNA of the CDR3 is TGTGCCAGCAGTTTACAAGGTCCGGGGAACTATGGCTACACCTTC.

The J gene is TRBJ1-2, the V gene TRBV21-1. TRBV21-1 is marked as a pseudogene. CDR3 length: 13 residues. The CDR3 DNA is TGTGCCAGCAGCAAGAGGGAAGTCTATGGCTACACCTTC. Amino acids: CASSKREVYGYTF.

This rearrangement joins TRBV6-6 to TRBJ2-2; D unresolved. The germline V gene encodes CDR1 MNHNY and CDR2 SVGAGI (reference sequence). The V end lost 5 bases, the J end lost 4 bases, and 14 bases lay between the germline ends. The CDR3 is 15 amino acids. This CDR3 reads CASSETTRSTGELFF. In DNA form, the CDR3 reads TGTGCCAGCAGTGAGACGACACGCTCCACCGGGGAGCTGTTTTTT.

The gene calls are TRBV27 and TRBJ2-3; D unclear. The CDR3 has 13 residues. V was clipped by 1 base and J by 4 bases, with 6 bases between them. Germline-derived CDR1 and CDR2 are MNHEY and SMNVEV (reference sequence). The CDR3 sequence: CASSLFESDTQYF. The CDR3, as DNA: TGTGCCAGCAGTTTATTTGAGTCAGATACGCAGTATTTT.

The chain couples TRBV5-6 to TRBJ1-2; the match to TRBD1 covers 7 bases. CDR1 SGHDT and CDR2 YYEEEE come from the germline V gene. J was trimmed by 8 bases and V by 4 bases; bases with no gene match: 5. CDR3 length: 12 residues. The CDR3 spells CASSRQGPGYTF. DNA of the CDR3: TGTGCCAGCAGCCGACAGGGTCCGGGCTACACCTTC.

The DNA for the CDR3 is TGTGCCAGCAGTTTATCTCAGGGACACGCAGGAAACTATGGCTACACCTTC. Encoded protein: CASSLSQGHAGNYGYTF. The chain joins TRBV27 to TRBJ1-2; a possible D gene is TRBD1 (6 bases). The CDR3 consists of 17 residues. V lost 0 bases, J lost 2 bases, and 16 bases lay in between. Looked up from germline, CDR1 is MNHEY and CDR2 is SMNVEV (reference sequence).

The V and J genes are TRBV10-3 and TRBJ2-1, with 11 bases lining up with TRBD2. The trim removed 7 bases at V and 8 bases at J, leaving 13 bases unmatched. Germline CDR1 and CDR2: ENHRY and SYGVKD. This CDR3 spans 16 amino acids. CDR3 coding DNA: TGTGCCATCACCCCTACTAGCGGGGGTAGGTTGGATGAGCAGTTCTTC. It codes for CAITPTSGGRLDEQFF.

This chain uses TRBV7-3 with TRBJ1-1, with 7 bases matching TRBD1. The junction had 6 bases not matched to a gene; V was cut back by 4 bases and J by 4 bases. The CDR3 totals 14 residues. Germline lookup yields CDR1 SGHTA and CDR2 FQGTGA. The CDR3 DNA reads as TGTGCCAGCAGCTCTAGACAGGGTTCCACTGAAGCTTTCTTT. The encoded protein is CASSSRQGSTEAFF.

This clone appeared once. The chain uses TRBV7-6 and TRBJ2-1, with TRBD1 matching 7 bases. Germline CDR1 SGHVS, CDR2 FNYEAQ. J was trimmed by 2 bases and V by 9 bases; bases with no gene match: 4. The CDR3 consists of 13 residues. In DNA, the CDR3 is TGTGCCAGGAAGCAGGGGGCCTACAATGAGCAGTTCTTC. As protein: CARKQGAYNEQFF.

Here the CDR3 reads CATLDREDGYTF. CDR3 bases: TGCGCCACCTTAGACAGGGAAGATGGCTACACCTTC. The chain joins TRBV4-1 to TRBJ1-2, with 7 bases fitting TRBD1. The CDR3 covers 12 residues. The junction had 8 bases not matched to a gene; V was cut back by 10 bases and J by 6 bases. Germline V gene data show CDR1 as MGHRA and CDR2 as YSYEKL.

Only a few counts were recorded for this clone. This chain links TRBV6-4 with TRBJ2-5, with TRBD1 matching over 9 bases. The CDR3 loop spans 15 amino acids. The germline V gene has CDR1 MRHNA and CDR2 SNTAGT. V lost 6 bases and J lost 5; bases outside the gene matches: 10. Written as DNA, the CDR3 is TGTGCCAGCAGCGAATACGGGACAGGGATGGAGACCCAGTACTTC. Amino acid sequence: CASSEYGTGMETQYF.

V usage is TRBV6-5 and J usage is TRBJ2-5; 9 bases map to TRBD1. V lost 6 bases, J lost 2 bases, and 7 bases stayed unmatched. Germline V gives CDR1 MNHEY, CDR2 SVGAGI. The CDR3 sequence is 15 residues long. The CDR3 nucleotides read TGTGCCAGCAGGCCCCGGACAGGGGCGCAAGAGACCCAGTACTTC. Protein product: CASRPRTGAQETQYF.

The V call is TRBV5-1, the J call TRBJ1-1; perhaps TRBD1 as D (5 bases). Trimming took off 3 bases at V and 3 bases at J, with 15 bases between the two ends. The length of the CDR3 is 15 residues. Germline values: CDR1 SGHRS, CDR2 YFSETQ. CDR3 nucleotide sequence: TGCGCCAGCAGCTCCGTCCACGACAGCTACACTGAAGCTTTCTTT. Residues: CASSSVHDSYTEAFF.

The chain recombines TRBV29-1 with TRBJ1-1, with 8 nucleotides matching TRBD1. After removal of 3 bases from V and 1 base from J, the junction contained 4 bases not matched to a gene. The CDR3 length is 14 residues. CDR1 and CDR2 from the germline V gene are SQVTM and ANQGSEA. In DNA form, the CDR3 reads TGCAGCGTTGACAGGGGGCGAAGGAACACTGAAGCTTTCTTT. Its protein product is CSVDRGRRNTEAFF.